The T cell receptor beta chain under discussion was sequenced for a study of blood T cell repertoires in COVID-19. This CDR3 spans 16 amino acids. Germline V lookup: CDR1 SGDLS, CDR2 YYNGEE. After removal of 4 bases from V and 5 bases from J, the junction contained 11 bases not matched to a gene. Sequenced by immunoSEQ multiplex PCR; TCRdb stores in-frame clones only, minus some. The table shows hundreds of thousands of clones, with 85% to 90% occurring only once. Assignment of participants to cohorts was predicated upon participant-reported clinical history. V gene TRBV9 combines with J gene TRBJ2-7, with 11 bases matching TRBD1. Specimen: PBMCs or T cells enriched from blood (not recorded which). The receptor was derived from a man younger than 30 who had recovered from COVID-19. The CDR3 reads CASSPGSGTGGNEQYF. The CDR3 DNA sequence: TGTGCCAGCAGCCCTGGGTCCGGGACAGGGGGGAACGAGCAGTACTTC.